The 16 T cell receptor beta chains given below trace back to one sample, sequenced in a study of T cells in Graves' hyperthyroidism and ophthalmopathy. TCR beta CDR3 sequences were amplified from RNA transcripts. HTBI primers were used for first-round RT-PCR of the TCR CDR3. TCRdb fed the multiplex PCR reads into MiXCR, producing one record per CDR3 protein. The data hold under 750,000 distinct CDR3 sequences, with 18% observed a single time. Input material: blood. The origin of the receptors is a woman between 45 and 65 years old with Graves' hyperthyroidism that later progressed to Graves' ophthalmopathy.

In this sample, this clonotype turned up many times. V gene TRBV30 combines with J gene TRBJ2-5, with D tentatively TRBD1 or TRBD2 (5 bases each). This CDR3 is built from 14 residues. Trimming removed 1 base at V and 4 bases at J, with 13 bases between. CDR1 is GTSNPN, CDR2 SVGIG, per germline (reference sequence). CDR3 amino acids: CAWSAFSGRETQYF. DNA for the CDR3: TGTGCCTGGAGTGCGTTCTCAGGGAGAGAGACCCAGTACTTC.

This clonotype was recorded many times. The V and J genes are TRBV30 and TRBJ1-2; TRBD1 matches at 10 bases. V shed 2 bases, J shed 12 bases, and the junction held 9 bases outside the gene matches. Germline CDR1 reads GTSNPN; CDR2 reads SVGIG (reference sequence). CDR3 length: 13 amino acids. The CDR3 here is CAWSLDRGLDDTF. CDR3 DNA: TGTGCCTGGAGTCTAGACAGGGGGCTGGACGACACCTTC.

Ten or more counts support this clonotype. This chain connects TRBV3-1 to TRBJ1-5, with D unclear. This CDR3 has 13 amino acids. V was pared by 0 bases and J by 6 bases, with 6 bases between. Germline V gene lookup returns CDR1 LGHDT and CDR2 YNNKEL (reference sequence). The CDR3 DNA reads TGTGCCAGCAGCCAAGATGTGGTTCAGCCCCAGCATTTT. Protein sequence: CASSQDVVQPQHF.

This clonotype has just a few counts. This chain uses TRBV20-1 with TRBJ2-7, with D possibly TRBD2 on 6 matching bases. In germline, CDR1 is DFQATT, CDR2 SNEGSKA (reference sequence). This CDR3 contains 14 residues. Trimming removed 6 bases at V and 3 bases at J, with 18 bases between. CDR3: CSAYPGLGFYEQYF. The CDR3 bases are TGCAGTGCATACCCGGGACTGGGCTTCTACGAGCAGTACTTC.

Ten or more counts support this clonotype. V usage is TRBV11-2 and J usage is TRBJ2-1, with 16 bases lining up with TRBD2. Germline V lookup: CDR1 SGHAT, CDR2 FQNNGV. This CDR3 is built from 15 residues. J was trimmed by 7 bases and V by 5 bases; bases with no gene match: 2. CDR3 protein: CASSPGLAGGNEQFF. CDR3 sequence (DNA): TGTGCCAGCAGCCCGGGACTAGCGGGGGGGAATGAGCAGTTCTTC. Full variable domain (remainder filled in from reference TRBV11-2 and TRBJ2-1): EAGVAQSPRYKIIEKRQSVAFWCNPISGHATLYWYQQILGQGPKLLIQFQNNGVVDDSQLPKDRFSAERLKGVDSTLKIQPAKLEDSAVYLCASSPGLAGGNEQFFGPGTRLTVL.

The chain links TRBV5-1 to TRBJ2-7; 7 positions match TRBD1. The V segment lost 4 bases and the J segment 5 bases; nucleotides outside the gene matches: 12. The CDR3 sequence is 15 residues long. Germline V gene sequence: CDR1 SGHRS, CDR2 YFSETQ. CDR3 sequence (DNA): TGCGCCAGCAGCGCTACCATGACAGGGTCCCACGAGCAGTACTTC. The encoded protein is CASSATMTGSHEQYF.

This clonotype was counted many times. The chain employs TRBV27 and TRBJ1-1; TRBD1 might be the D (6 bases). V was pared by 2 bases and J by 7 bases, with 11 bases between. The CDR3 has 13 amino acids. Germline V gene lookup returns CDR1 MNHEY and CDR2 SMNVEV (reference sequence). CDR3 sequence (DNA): TGTGCCAGCAGTTTAACGGACAGCTTTGAAGCTTTCTTT. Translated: CASSLTDSFEAFF.

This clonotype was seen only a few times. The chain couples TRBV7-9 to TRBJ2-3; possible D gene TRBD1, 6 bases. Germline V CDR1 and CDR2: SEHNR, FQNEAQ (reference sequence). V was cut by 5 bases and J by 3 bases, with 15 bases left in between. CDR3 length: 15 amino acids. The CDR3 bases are TGTGCCAGCAGCCCCCGGACAGCCTGGACAGATACGCAGTATTTT. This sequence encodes CASSPRTAWTDTQYF.

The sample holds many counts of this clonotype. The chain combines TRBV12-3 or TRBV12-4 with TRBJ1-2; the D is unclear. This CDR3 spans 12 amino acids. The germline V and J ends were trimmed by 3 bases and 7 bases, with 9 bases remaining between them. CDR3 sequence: CASSFPHTGYTF. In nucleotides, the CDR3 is TGTGCCAGCAGTTTTCCCCACACTGGCTACACCTTC.

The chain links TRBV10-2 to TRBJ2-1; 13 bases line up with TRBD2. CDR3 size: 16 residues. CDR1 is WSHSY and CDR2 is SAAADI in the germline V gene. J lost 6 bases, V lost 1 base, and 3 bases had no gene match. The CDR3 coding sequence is TGCGCCAGCAGTGAGTTACTAGCGGGGGGGCCCAATGAGCAGTTCTTC. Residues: CASSELLAGGPNEQFF.

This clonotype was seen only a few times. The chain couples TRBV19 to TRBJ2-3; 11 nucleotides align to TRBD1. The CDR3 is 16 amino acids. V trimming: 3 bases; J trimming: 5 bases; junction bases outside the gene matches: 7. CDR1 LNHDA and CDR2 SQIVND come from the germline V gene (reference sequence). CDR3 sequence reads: CASSMRTGGAGDTQYF. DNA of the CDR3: TGTGCCAGTAGTATGCGGACAGGGGGCGCAGGAGATACGCAGTATTTT.

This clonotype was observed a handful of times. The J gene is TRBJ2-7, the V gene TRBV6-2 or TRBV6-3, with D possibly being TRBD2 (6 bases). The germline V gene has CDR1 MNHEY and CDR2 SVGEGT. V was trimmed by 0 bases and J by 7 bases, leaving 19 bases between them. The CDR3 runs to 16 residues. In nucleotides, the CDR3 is TGTGCCAGCAGTTACTCGAATCCCGATGAGGGGAGGGAGCAGTACTTC. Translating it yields CASSYSNPDEGREQYF.

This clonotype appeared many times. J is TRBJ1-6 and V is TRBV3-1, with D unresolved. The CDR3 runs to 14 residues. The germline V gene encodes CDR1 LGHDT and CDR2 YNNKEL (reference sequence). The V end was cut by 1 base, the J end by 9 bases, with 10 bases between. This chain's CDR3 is CASSQAEILSPLHF. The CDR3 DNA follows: TGTGCCAGCAGCCAAGCAGAGATCCTTTCACCCCTCCACTTT.

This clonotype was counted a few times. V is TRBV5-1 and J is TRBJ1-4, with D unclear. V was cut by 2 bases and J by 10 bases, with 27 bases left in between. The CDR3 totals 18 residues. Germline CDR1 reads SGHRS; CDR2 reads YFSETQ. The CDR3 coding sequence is TGCGCCAGCAGCTTAGACGCTCGCAACGGGATCCTATCGCGAAAACTGTTTTTT. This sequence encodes CASSLDARNGILSRKLFF.

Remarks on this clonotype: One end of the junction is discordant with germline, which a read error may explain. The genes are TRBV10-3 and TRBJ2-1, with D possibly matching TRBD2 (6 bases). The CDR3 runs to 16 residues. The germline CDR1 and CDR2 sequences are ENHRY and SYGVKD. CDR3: CAISESAGTPYNEQLF. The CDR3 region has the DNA TGTGCCATCAGTGAGAGTGCGGGAACCCCCTACAATGAGCAGCTCTTC.

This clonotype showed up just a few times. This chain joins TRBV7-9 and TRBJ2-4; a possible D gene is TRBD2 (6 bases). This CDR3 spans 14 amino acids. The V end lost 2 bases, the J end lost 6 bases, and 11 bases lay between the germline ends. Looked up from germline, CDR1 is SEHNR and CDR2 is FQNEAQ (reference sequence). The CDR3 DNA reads TGTGCCAGCAGCTTAAATCTAGCGATAAACATTCAGTACTTC. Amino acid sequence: CASSLNLAINIQYF. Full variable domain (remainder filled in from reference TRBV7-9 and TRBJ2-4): DTGVSQNPRHKITKRGQNVTFRCDPISEHNRLYWYRQTLGQGPEFLTYFQNEAQLEKSRLLSDRFSAERPKGSFSTLEIQRTEQGDSAMYLCASSLNLAINIQYFGAGTRLSVL.